This TCR beta chain comes out of a study of T cells in tuberculosis. Study-wide background: This South African cohort compared adolescents with or without latent tuberculosis against adults with active tuberculosis. Study-level points and caveats: Smaller distances to GMM-specific TCRs suggested their expansion in active tuberculosis.

Sequencing was performed with immunoSEQ multiplex PCR; in TCRdb, only in-frame clones are kept and a portion is missing. In the table there are over 30,000 clones, roughly 87% of which are singletons. The CDR3 has 13 amino acids. Germline loops: CDR1 MNHEY, CDR2 SVGAGI. V was clipped by 8 bases and J by 7 bases; unmatched bases: 9. As for this clone: The antigen remains unidentified.

Specified time point: new active TB diagnosis, blood taken before or within 7 days of starting treatment. The specimen comprised PBMCs, sampled at tuberculosis diagnosis. This chain links TRBV6-5 with TRBJ1-1; 8 nucleotides match TRBD1. This sequence originates from an adult with tuberculosis. Here the CDR3 DNA reads TGTGCCAGCGGTGACAGGGGCACGCTTGAAGCTTTCTTT. Amino acid sequence: CASGDRGTLEAFF.